Following are 22 T cell receptor beta chains from one sample sequenced in a study of CD8+ T cells in alopecia areata. Documented treatment: oral pan-JAK inhibitor, 5-10 mg twice daily. Extracted RNA was reverse transcribed into cDNA, the sequencing template. Libraries were prepared by immunoSEQ multiplex PCR; TCRdb keeps only in-frame clonotypes and omits some of them. The sample holds more than 130,000 clones, roughly 80% seen once. The material sequenced was CD8+ T cells sorted from blood, taken at week 4, from a patient treated with tofacitinib. The receptors originated from a human donor with alopecia areata.

The chain is built from TRBV30 and TRBJ2-3, with D possibly being TRBD1 or TRBD2 (7 bases each). Germline V lookup: CDR1 GTSNPN, CDR2 SVGIG (reference sequence). The CDR3 totals 14 residues. The germline V and J ends were trimmed by 0 bases and 3 bases, with 10 bases remaining between them. The CDR3 sequence is CAWSVQGGTDTQYF. The DNA for the CDR3 is TGTGCCTGGAGTGTTCAGGGGGGGACAGATACGCAGTATTTT.

The chain uses TRBV6-5 and TRBJ2-1, with a weak D call TRBD1 (6 bases). The CDR3 is 15 amino acids. Per the germline V gene, CDR1 is MNHEY and CDR2 is SVGAGI. V gave up 6 bases and J gave up 5 bases, with 17 bases separating them. The CDR3 sequence is CASSHPLGQHNEQFF. DNA of the CDR3: TGTGCCAGCAGCCACCCCCTAGGACAGCACAATGAGCAGTTCTTC.

This chain joins TRBV9 and TRBJ1-3; D is ambiguous. The V gene's germline CDR1 is SGDLS and CDR2 YYNGEE. This CDR3 has 14 amino acids. V lost 1 base and J lost 3, with 8 bases in between. The CDR3 DNA reads as TGTGCCAGCAGCGTATCGGGGTTTGGAAACACCATATATTTT. This gives the protein CASSVSGFGNTIYF.

A few counts support this clone. This chain links TRBV19 with TRBJ2-7; D tentatively fits TRBD1 or TRBD2 (5 bases each). CDR1 is LNHDA, CDR2 SQIVND, per germline (reference sequence). V was pared by 5 bases and J by 3 bases, with 11 bases between. The CDR3 runs to 13 residues. CDR3 sequence reads: CASSPGRIYEQYF. The CDR3 DNA follows: TGTGCCAGTAGTCCGGGACGGATCTACGAGCAGTACTTC.

The chain's CDR3 is CASSPAVFYEQYF. The CDR3 bases are TGTGCCAGCAGCCCCGCCGTCTTCTACGAGCAGTACTTC. The chain combines TRBV2 with TRBJ2-7; no clear D gene. This CDR3 comprises 13 residues. V gave up 6 bases and J gave up 3 bases, with 12 bases separating them. Germline CDR1 is SNHLY and CDR2 is FYNNEI.

The V call is TRBV11-1, the J call TRBJ2-3; 11 bases agree with TRBD2. J gave up 4 bases and V 5 bases, and 17 bases lay outside the gene matches. This CDR3 has 19 amino acids. Germline values: CDR1 SGHAT, CDR2 FQDESV (reference sequence). The CDR3 DNA reads TGTGCCAGCAGCGCCGGTCCTATAGCGGGAGGGGTAATAGCAGATACGCAGTATTTT. Its protein is CASSAGPIAGGVIADTQYF.

The chain carries TRBV29-1 and TRBJ2-5; TRBD1 matches 7 bases. V shed 3 bases and J 5 bases; nucleotides not matched to a gene: 3. Per the germline V gene, CDR1 is SQVTM and CDR2 is ANQGSEA. The CDR3 has 12 residues. The CDR3 DNA reads as TGCAGCGTTGAGCCACAGGGGGAGACCCAGTACTTC. This codes for CSVEPQGETQYF.

The chain links TRBV10-2 to TRBJ2-7, with unresolved D. This CDR3 is built from 11 residues. Germline V CDR1 and CDR2: WSHSY, SAAADI. V was shortened by 0 bases and J by 7 bases, with 4 bases between the two germline ends. The CDR3 loop reads CASSESSEQYF. CDR3 sequence (DNA): TGCGCCAGCAGTGAGTCGTCAGAGCAGTACTTC.

V gene TRBV7-6 combines with J gene TRBJ1-1, with 12 bases that match TRBD1. Germline loops: CDR1 SGHVS, CDR2 FNYEAQ. The trim removed 4 bases at V and 0 bases at J, leaving 9 bases unmatched. The CDR3 sequence is 18 residues long. The CDR3 DNA is TGTGCCAGCAGCTCCGGGGACAGGGGGCTCGGTATGAACACTGAAGCTTTCTTT. It is translated as CASSSGDRGLGMNTEAFF.

On this clone: Other DNA sequences in the sample encode the same CDR3. This rearrangement joins TRBV29-1 to TRBJ2-7; 7 nucleotides match TRBD1. This CDR3 is built from 13 residues. J gave up 3 bases and V 7 bases, and 9 bases lay outside the gene matches. Germline-derived CDR1 and CDR2 are SQVTM and ANQGSEA. Here the CDR3 reads CSAQTGSSYEQYF. DNA of the CDR3: TGCAGCGCCCAGACAGGGTCCAGCTACGAGCAGTACTTC.

The chain links TRBV27 to TRBJ2-2; 10 bases line up with TRBD1. The V gene end was trimmed by 6 bases and the J gene end by 8 bases; junction bases not matched to a gene: 15. This CDR3 comprises 17 residues. Germline CDR1 MNHEY, CDR2 SMNVEV (reference sequence). This CDR3 is CASSIGPGQGLLGELFF. CDR3 nucleotides: TGTGCCAGCAGCATAGGGCCGGGACAGGGGCTTCTTGGGGAGCTGTTTTTT.

This chain uses TRBV9 with TRBJ2-3, with D maybe TRBD2 (6 bases). This CDR3 is built from 15 residues. Looked up from germline, CDR1 is SGDLS and CDR2 is YYNGEE. With 0 bases removed from V and 1 base from J, the gap between germline ends came to 9 bases. The CDR3 sequence is CASSVEASGTDTQYF. CDR3 nucleotides: TGTGCCAGCAGCGTAGAGGCTAGCGGCACAGATACGCAGTATTTT.

In regard to this clone: Other DNA sequences of this sample code for an identical CDR3. The chain has TRBV7-9 and TRBJ1-1, with D possibly TRBD1 on 5 matching bases. This CDR3 region has 14 residues. Trimming left V 4 bases short and J 0 bases short, with 9 bases between. Per germline, CDR1 SEHNR and CDR2 FQNEAQ (reference sequence). The CDR3 is CASSSGIMNTEAFF. In nucleotides, the CDR3 is TGTGCCAGCAGCTCAGGGATCATGAACACTGAAGCTTTCTTT. Complete variable domain (other parts from reference TRBV7-9 and TRBJ1-1): DTGVSQNPRHKITKRGQNVTFRCDPISEHNRLYWYRQTLGQGPEFLTYFQNEAQLEKSRLLSDRFSAERPKGSFSTLEIQRTEQGDSAMYLCASSSGIMNTEAFFGQGTRLTVV.

The chain carries TRBV10-3 and TRBJ2-7, with D perhaps matching TRBD1 (5 bases). Germline V gene data show CDR1 as ENHRY and CDR2 as SYGVKD. Deletions cut 3 bases from V and 3 bases from J, with 15 bases between. This CDR3 is built from 15 residues. The CDR3 nucleotides are TGTGCCATCAGTGACCCCGGACACCTGAGCTACGAGCAGTACTTC. As protein: CAISDPGHLSYEQYF.

The V and J genes are TRBV27 and TRBJ2-5; 7 bases agree with TRBD1. CDR1 is MNHEY and CDR2 is SMNVEV in the germline V gene (reference sequence). The V gene end was trimmed by 9 bases and the J gene end by 5 bases; junction bases not matched to a gene: 9. The CDR3 has 13 amino acids. For the CDR3, the DNA is TGTGCCAGTTCGACAGGGCGCCTCGAGACCCAGTACTTC. Translation gives CASSTGRLETQYF.

This chain links TRBV2 with TRBJ2-7; TRBD2 might be the D (6 bases). The CDR3 spans 13 residues. Per the germline V gene, CDR1 is SNHLY and CDR2 is FYNNEI. Between the trimmed V and J ends, which lost 7 bases and 5 bases, there was a span of 15 bases. The DNA for the CDR3 is TGTGCCAGCACCCGGACATGGGGGGACGAGCAGTACTTC. It is translated as CASTRTWGDEQYF. Filled out from reference TRBV2 and TRBJ2-7, the complete variable domain reads EPEVTQTPSHQVTQMGQEVILRCVPISNHLYFYWYRQILGQKVEFLVSFYNNEISEKSEIFDDQFSVERPDGSNFTLKIRSTKLEDSAMYFCASTRTWGDEQYFGPGTRLTVT.

The CDR3 sequence: CASSPVLGQIHSYEQYF. The CDR3, as DNA: TGTGCCAGCAGCCCCGTCTTGGGACAGATACACTCCTACGAGCAGTACTTC. The V and J genes are TRBV7-2 and TRBJ2-7; 7 nucleotides match TRBD1. This CDR3 comprises 17 residues. Germline assignment: CDR1 SGHTA and CDR2 FQGNSA. Trimming removed 5 bases from V and 0 bases from J; junction bases left unmatched: 13.

V is TRBV11-2 and J is TRBJ2-1; TRBD2 agrees at 12 bases. V lost 2 bases, J lost 8 bases, and 7 bases stayed unmatched. Germline CDR1 and CDR2: SGHAT and FQNNGV. The CDR3 runs 16 residues. CDR3 in DNA: TGTGCCAGCAGCTTACGGTCCCTAGCGGGGGGGGATGAGCAGTTCTTC. It translates to CASSLRSLAGGDEQFF. Full variable domain (remainder filled in from reference TRBV11-2 and TRBJ2-1): EAGVAQSPRYKIIEKRQSVAFWCNPISGHATLYWYQQILGQGPKLLIQFQNNGVVDDSQLPKDRFSAERLKGVDSTLKIQPAKLEDSAVYLCASSLRSLAGGDEQFFGPGTRLTVL.

This chain uses TRBV27 with TRBJ2-1; D gene ambiguous. Deletions cut 5 bases from V and 3 bases from J, with 11 bases between. The CDR3 is 14 amino acids. Per the germline V gene, CDR1 is MNHEY and CDR2 is SMNVEV (reference sequence). The DNA of the CDR3 is TGTGCCAGCAGTAGCCAGAGTAACTACAATGAGCAGTTCTTC. It encodes CASSSQSNYNEQFF.

The chain combines TRBV7-8 with TRBJ2-3, with D unresolved. V lost 0 bases to trimming and J lost 0 bases, with 7 bases between them. CDR3 length: 15 residues. Germline V CDR1 and CDR2: SGHVS, FQNEAQ. The CDR3 nucleotides are TGTGCCAGCAGCTTAGCGGCTAGAAGCACAGATACGCAGTATTTT. Its translation is CASSLAARSTDTQYF.

This chain links TRBV2 with TRBJ2-2, with unresolved D. V shed 8 bases and J shed 10 bases, with 8 bases lying between them. Per germline, CDR1 SNHLY and CDR2 FYNNEI. This CDR3 is 10 amino acids long. CDR3 nucleotide sequence: TGTGCCAGCCTCGCGGAGGAGCTGTTTTTT. It specifies CASLAEELFF.

This clone was observed once. The chain carries TRBV29-1 and TRBJ2-3; D possibly matches TRBD1 or TRBD2 (5 bases each). The CDR3 totals 16 residues. Per the germline V gene, CDR1 is SQVTM and CDR2 is ANQGSEA. Trimming removed 1 base from V and 0 bases from J, with 14 bases in between. CDR3 sequence reads: CSVEAPGPTSTDTQYF. CDR3 sequence (DNA): TGCAGCGTTGAAGCCCCGGGACCCACTAGCACAGATACGCAGTATTTT.